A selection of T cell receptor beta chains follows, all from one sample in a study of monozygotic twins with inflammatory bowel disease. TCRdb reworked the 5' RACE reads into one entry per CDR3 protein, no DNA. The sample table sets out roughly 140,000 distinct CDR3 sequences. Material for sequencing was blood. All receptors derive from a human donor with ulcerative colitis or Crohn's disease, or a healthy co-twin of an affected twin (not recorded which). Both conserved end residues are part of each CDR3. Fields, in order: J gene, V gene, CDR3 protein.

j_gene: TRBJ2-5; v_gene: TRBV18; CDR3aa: CASSPGIGTQYF
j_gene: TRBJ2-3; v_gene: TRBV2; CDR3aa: CASSPSLPETDTQYF
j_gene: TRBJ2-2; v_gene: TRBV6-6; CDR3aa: CASRVYDTGELFF
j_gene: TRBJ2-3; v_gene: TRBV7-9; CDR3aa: CASSLPAGTFTDTQYF
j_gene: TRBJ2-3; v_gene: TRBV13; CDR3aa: CASSRGQSDTQYF
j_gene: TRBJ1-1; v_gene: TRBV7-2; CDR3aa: CASSLALRGLFMNTEAFF
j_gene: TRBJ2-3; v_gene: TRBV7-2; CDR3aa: CASSFGGGPSTDTQYF
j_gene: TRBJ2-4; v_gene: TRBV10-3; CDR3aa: CAISEWGTALAKNIQYF
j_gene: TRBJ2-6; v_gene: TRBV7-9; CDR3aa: CAILGGSGANVLTF
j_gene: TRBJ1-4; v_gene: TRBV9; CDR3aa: CASSLEQSNEKLFF
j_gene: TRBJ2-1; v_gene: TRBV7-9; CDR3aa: CASSLDRDLYSYNEQFF
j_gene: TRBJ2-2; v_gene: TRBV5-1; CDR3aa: CASSWGTDSNTGELFF
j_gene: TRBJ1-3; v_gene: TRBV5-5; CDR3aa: CASSLNTLSGNTIYF
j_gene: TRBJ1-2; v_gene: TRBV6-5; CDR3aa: CASRLNTNYGYTF
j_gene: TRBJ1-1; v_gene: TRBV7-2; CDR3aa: CASSLQRSTEAFF
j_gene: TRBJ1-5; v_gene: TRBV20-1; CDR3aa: CSATNPGQGAISNQPQHF
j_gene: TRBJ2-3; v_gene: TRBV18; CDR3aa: CASSPQRDTSGPPADTQYF
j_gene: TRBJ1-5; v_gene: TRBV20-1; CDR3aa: CSARVPDQPQHF
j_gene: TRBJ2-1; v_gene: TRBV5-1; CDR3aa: CASSKQGTDNEQFF
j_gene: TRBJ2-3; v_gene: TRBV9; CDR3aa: CASSVELRRYTDTQYF
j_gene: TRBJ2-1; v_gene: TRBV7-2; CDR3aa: CASSLTRVPYNEQFF
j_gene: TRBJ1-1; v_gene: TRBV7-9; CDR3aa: CASSWEPLQAFF
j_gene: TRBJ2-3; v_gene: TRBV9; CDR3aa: CASSAGDTQYF
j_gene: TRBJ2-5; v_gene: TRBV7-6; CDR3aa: CASSRDAVETQYF
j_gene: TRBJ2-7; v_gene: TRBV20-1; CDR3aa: CSARAWGQGYEQYF
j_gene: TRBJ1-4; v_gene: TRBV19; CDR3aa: CASKIRTGDNEKLFF
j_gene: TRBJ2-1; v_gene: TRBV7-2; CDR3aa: CASCVGGEFNEQFF
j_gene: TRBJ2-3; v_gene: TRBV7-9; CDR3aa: CASSYTGTGYTDTQYF
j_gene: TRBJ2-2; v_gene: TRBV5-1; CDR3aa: CASRVDFGQGKQANTGELFF
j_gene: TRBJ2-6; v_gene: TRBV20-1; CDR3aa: CSARDPGGDDGANVLTF
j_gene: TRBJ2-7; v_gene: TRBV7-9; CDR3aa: CASSLAFGGEQYF
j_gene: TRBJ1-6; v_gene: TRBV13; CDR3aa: CASGFGQGVYSPLHF
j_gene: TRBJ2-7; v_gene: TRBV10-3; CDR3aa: CAMGDPFFGQYF
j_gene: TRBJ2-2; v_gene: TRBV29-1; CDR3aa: CSVTRAGELFF
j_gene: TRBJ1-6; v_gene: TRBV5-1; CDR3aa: CASKLGEINSPLHF
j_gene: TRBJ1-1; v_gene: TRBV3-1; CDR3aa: CASSQDLEGTADTEAFF
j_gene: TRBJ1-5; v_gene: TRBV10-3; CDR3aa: CAIYYSNQPQHF
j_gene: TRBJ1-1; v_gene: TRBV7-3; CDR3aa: CASRTTGANTEAFF
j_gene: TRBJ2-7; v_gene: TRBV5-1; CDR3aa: CASSSDRPRNEQYF
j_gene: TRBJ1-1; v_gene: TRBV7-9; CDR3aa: CASSKGSNTEAFF
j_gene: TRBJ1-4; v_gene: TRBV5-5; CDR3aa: CASSPVAGPNEKLFF
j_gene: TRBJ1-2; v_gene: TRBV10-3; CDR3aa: CAISESGQGNYGYTF
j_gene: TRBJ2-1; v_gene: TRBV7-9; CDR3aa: CASSFVSGGPGEQFF
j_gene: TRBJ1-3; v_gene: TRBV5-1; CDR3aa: CASSLAAGSGNTIYF
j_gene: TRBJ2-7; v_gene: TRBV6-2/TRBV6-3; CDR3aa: CASSFNRVPSYEQYF
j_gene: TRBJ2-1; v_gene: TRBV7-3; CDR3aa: CASSLLAGSSYNEQFF
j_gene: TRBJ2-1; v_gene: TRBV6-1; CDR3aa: CASSEGAGGYNEQFF
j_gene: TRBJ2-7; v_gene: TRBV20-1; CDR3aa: CSARGRDEQYF
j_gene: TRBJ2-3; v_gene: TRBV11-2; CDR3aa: CASSLLPTGKSDTQYF
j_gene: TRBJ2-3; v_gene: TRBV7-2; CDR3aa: CASGFRSGGGTDTQYF
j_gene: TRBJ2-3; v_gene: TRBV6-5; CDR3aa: CASSFGGVDYTDTQYF
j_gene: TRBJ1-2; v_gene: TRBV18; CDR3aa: CASSPGDGSSYGYTF
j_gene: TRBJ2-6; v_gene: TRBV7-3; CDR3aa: CASSLRGPGGAGSGANVLTF
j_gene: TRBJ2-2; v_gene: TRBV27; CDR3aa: CASSRSPGLAGGPDIGELFF
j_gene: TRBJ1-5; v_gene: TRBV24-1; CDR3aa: CATSDDGNQPQHF
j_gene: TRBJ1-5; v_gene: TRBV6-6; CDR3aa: CASTDNYNQPQHF
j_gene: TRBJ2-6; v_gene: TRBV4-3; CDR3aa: CASSQPIDYSGANVLTF
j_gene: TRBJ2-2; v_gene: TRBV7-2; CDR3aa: CASSTSGGSAGELFF
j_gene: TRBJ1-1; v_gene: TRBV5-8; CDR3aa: CASSPYRGLMNTEAFF